The 19 T cell receptor beta chains below come from one sample, sequenced in a study of spatial heterogeneity in lung cancer. What these receptors recognize is not known. A single record per CDR3 protein comes from TCRdb applying MiXCR to the 5' RACE reads. The table records 6,100 or so distinct CDR3 sequences, 6.5% to 7% of them present only once. Study observations and caveats: Counts that tracked tumor mutation counts were those of expanded intratumoral alpha and beta TCRs.

Stated time point: sample taken at primary tumor resection. The sequenced sample was lung tumor tissue, obtained at surgery. The receptors shown here come from a male donor with early-stage non-small cell lung cancer.

This clonotype was picked up many times. The V gene is TRBV28, the J gene TRBJ1-1, with a tentative D call TRBD1 (5 bases). The CDR3 contains 15 residues. From germline, CDR1 is MDHEN and CDR2 SYDVKM. Trimming removed 5 bases at V and 0 bases at J, with 13 bases between. The CDR3 bases are TGTGCCAGCAGTCCACCCAGGGTTTTGAACACTGAAGCTTTCTTT. Encoded protein: CASSPPRVLNTEAFF.

This clonotype appeared many times. The V and J genes are TRBV24-1 and TRBJ2-1; the D gene is possibly TRBD2 (6 bases). Germline V gene sequence: CDR1 KGHDR, CDR2 SFDVKD. V was pared by 9 bases and J by 10 bases, with 18 bases between. CDR3 length equals 13 residues. The DNA for the CDR3 is TGTGCCACCTTAAGCGGGCCCACCTTCGAGCAGTTCTTC. Translating it yields CATLSGPTFEQFF.

By proportion, this clonotype is large. The rearrangement uses TRBV10-2 and TRBJ1-1; D is undetermined. This CDR3 comprises 12 residues. Deletions cut 7 bases from V and 2 bases from J, with 8 bases between. Germline V gives CDR1 WSHSY, CDR2 SAAADI. CDR3 sequence (DNA): TGCGCCAGCATGCAGCTCAACACTGAAGCTTTCTTT. It codes for CASMQLNTEAFF.

This clonotype came up many times. V gene TRBV28 combines with J gene TRBJ2-7; the match to TRBD2 covers 7 bases. V shed 4 bases and J 3 bases; nucleotides not matched to a gene: 6. From germline, CDR1 is MDHEN and CDR2 SYDVKM. CDR3 length equals 14 residues. The CDR3 DNA is TGTGCCAGCAGTTACAGCGGGGCAAACTACGAGCAGTACTTC. Translated, it gives CASSYSGANYEQYF.

The table lists this clonotype with a few counts. This chain uses TRBV7-9 with TRBJ2-1; 9 nucleotides align to TRBD1. J gave up 2 bases and V 5 bases, and 7 bases lay outside the gene matches. This CDR3 spans 16 amino acids. Germline V gene lookup returns CDR1 SEHNR and CDR2 FQNEAQ (reference sequence). The CDR3 protein is CASSQGTGRAYNEQFF. In nucleotides, the CDR3 is TGTGCCAGCAGCCAAGGGACAGGGAGGGCCTACAATGAGCAGTTCTTC.

This clonotype is categorized as medium-sized. The chain links TRBV6-5 to TRBJ2-3; D gene ambiguous. Germline V gene lookup returns CDR1 MNHEY and CDR2 SVGAGI. The V and J ends lost 0 bases and 5 bases respectively, with 9 bases between them. The CDR3 contains 14 residues. This CDR3 reads CASSYSSVLDTQYF. CDR3 sequence (DNA): TGTGCCAGCAGTTACTCTTCGGTGCTAGATACGCAGTATTTT.

By share of the sample, this clonotype is medium-sized. The V and J genes are TRBV5-8 and TRBJ2-6; D uncertain. CDR1 and CDR2 (germline): SGHTS, YDEGEE. The CDR3 contains 14 residues. V gave up 4 bases and J gave up 4 bases, with 9 bases separating them. The CDR3 bases are TGTGCCAGCAGCGCCATTCGCGGGGCCAACGTCCTGACTTTC. Protein product: CASSAIRGANVLTF.

The gene calls are TRBV11-2 and TRBJ2-3; 10 bases are a match to TRBD2. Looked up from germline, CDR1 is SGHAT and CDR2 is FQNNGV. The J segment lost 5 bases and the V segment lost 5 bases, leaving 10 bases of the junction unmatched. This CDR3 is 16 amino acids long. The CDR3 spells CASSPLRAGGGDTQYF. The CDR3 DNA follows: TGTGCCAGCAGCCCGCTTCGAGCGGGGGGGGGAGATACGCAGTATTTT.

This sequence joins TRBV10-3 and TRBJ2-4, with a possible D match to TRBD1 (5 bases). Germline lookup yields CDR1 ENHRY and CDR2 SYGVKD. Between the trimmed V and J ends, which lost 10 bases and 5 bases, there was a span of 15 bases. The CDR3 has 13 residues. The CDR3 loop is CASALSQENIQYF. In nucleotides, the CDR3 is TGTGCCAGCGCCCTGTCACAGGAAAACATTCAGTACTTC.

By its share, this clonotype is large. The V call is TRBV4-1, the J call TRBJ2-1, with 8 positions matching TRBD1. Germline trimming cut 2 bases from V and 7 bases from J; bases unmatched to any gene: 7. Looked up from germline, CDR1 is MGHRA and CDR2 is YSYEKL. CDR3 length: 15 residues. CDR3 bases: TGCGCCAGCAGCCAACCCAGGACAGGGAGGAATGAGCAGTTCTTC. This translates into CASSQPRTGRNEQFF.

In this sample, this clonotype is medium-sized. The DNA of the CDR3 is TGTGCCACCAGCAGGCCTGGACAGATTAACTATGGCTACACCTTC. Translated, it gives CATSRPGQINYGYTF. The chain uses TRBV15 and TRBJ1-2; a weak D match, TRBD1 (6 bases). Trimming stripped 3 bases from V and 1 base from J, with 12 bases between. The CDR3 loop spans 15 amino acids. Looked up from germline, CDR1 is LNHNV and CDR2 is YYDKDF (reference sequence).

This clonotype was counted at least ten times. The rearrangement links TRBV19 to TRBJ1-2, with D maybe TRBD1 (5 bases). This CDR3 has 11 residues. Trimming took off 8 bases at V and 4 bases at J, with 8 bases between the two ends. Looked up from germline, CDR1 is LNHDA and CDR2 is SQIVND (reference sequence). The DNA for the CDR3 is TGTGCCAGTGGCAGGGCCTATGGCTACACCTTC. It specifies CASGRAYGYTF.

This clonotype came up many times. The chain couples TRBV7-2 to TRBJ2-3, with a possible D match to TRBD1 (5 bases). The CDR3 is made up of 13 amino acids. Trimming cost V 5 bases and J 2 bases, with 8 bases left between them. The germline V gene has CDR1 SGHTA and CDR2 FQGNSA. Here the CDR3 DNA reads TGTGCCAGCAGCCAGGACACCACAGATACGCAGTATTTT. Amino acids: CASSQDTTDTQYF.

This clonotype was counted many times. The CDR3 sequence: CASSLNRDGDYNEQFF. The CDR3, as DNA: TGTGCCAGCAGCTTGAACCGGGACGGGGATTACAATGAGCAGTTCTTC. The V gene is TRBV7-6, the J gene TRBJ2-1; either TRBD1 or TRBD2 may fit D (5 bases each). The germline gives CDR1 SGHVS, CDR2 FNYEAQ. Trimming left V 3 bases short and J 4 bases short, with 16 bases between. This CDR3 comprises 16 residues.

This clonotype was found many times. V usage is TRBV28 and J usage is TRBJ2-7; D not resolved. CDR1 is MDHEN and CDR2 is SYDVKM in the germline V gene. This CDR3 contains 13 residues. The ends were cut back, 3 bases at V and 2 bases at J, with 8 bases in the middle. The CDR3 sequence: CASSFWTTYEQYF. In DNA form, the CDR3 reads TGTGCCAGCAGTTTTTGGACCACCTACGAGCAGTACTTC.

In its sample, this clonotype ranks as medium-sized. The chain links TRBV11-2 to TRBJ2-5; a possible D gene is TRBD1 (6 bases). Trimming shortened V by 1 base and J by 5 bases, and 14 bases separated the two germline ends. Germline assignment: CDR1 SGHAT and CDR2 FQNNGV. This CDR3 comprises 15 residues. This CDR3 reads CASSLGNAGAETQYF. DNA of the CDR3: TGTGCCAGCAGCTTAGGAAACGCAGGGGCGGAGACCCAGTACTTC.

This clonotype was observed at least ten times. The chain carries TRBV12-3 or TRBV12-4 and TRBJ2-2; D may be TRBD1 (6 bases). V lost 4 bases to trimming and J lost 5 bases, with 11 bases between them. The CDR3 is 14 amino acids. The CDR3 DNA reads TGTGCCAGCAGTTCGACAGGAGGTACCGGGGAGCTGTTTTTT. Protein: CASSSTGGTGELFF.

By share, this clonotype counts as medium-sized (0.01 to 0.1%). The genes are TRBV13 and TRBJ2-3; D remains unclear. V lost 0 bases and J 4 bases, leaving 5 bases between the germline ends. The V gene's germline CDR1 is PRHDT and CDR2 FYEKMQ (reference sequence). The CDR3 length is 13 residues. The CDR3 is CASSLGLADTQYF. The CDR3 DNA sequence: TGTGCCAGCAGCTTAGGTTTAGCAGATACGCAGTATTTT.

This clonotype was seen many times. The genes are TRBV2 and TRBJ2-5; D uncertain. The CDR3 is made up of 13 amino acids. The V end lost 6 bases, the J end lost 2 bases, and 10 bases lay between the germline ends. Germline-derived CDR1 and CDR2 are SNHLY and FYNNEI. CDR3 amino acids: CASRQSRQETQYF. In DNA form, the CDR3 reads TGTGCCAGCAGACAAAGTAGACAAGAGACCCAGTACTTC.